This T cell receptor (beta chain) originates from a study of shared T cell receptors in the human thymus (dated by TCRdb to 2020 to 2023). Regarding the study in general: The study investigated the way shared, self-reactive T-cell receptor alpha chains are produced in the human thymus.

As for this clone: Its antigen is not yet known. Within one base of it there is no much larger clone, and no base qualities were kept.

Between the V and J ends, shortened by 4 bases and 6 bases respectively, the junction contains 23 bases. The germline V gene supplies CDR1 SGHRS and CDR2 YFSETQ. Reading from cysteine to phenylalanine, the CDR3 counts 16 amino acids. The entry retains the CDR3 DNA only, 48 bases that are in frame from base 1. The library was produced with the immunoSEQ multiplex PCR assay. In TCRdb, the immuneACCESS table is reduced to in-frame sequences with V and J assigned. These tables do not hold every clone; where another copy was compared, an unresolved V gene accounts for under half, and the others remain unexplained. The sample includes some 640,000 clones, with approximately 89% observed a single time. The ten largest clonotypes hold more than 0.009% of the sample. This sample also belongs to another study, concerning human thymus T cells. Taken from the second paper: The donors were immunologically healthy infants in Finland who had open corrective cardiac surgery for congenital heart defects. Thymus tissue was collected as surgical resects that were removed during corrective cardiac surgery. Usage of V and J gene segments appeared to be biased in both the thymic and the peripheral blood repertoires. The related research reported highly overlapping thymic TCR repertoires among unrelated individuals. TCR alpha and beta repertoires from roughly 8 infant thymus samples and a few related peripheral blood samples were characterized in the study. The infant donors were 7 to 244 days old, and the cohort included a handful of males and a couple of females. After being mechanically released from the tissue, thymocytes were kept at -70 degrees C in pellets of about 8.5-30 million cells. A QIAsymphony instrument was used to extract genomic DNA from frozen cell pellets. Using the immunoSEQ multiplex PCR assay, the TCRB and TCRAD loci were amplified from a standardized quantity of quality-controlled genomic DNA. The amplicons covered the V(D)J region and were long enough to include the CDR3 and to identify the V and J genes. The commercial immunoSEQ service was used to sequence amplicons on an Illumina platform. Primer bias and sequencing errors were corrected as previously described, and TCRAD and TCRB definitions were based on the IMGT database. Repertoires were analysed with immunoSEQ Analyzer 3.0 and VDJTools, covering basic statistics, V/J segment usage, diversity estimates, rarefaction and pairwise overlap. Chao1, ChaoE, Efron-Thisted, Shannon and inverse Simpson indices were used to estimate diversity, which was also estimated on datasets down-sampled to the smallest sample. Repertoire overlap was determined by strict matching of CDR3 nucleotide sequence, V gene and J gene, and Jaccard-based multidimensional scaling clustering was applied. Thymus samples yielded on average roughly 840,000 unique TCRB clonotypes, compared with around 79,000 from blood samples.

The rearranged segments are TRBV5-1 and TRBJ2-7; D gene: possibly TRBD2, on 6 matching bases. This clonotype was obtained from a boy under three years old with a congenital heart defect. Donor details come from another sample of the same person, matched by shared clones. The sample taken for sequencing was thymocytes. The CDR3 here reads CASSPGLDGRLGEQYF. Read as DNA, the sequence is TGCGCCAGCAGCCCGGGACTTGATGGTCGATTAGGCGAGCAGTACTTC.